This TCR beta chain came from a study of T cells in Graves' hyperthyroidism and ophthalmopathy. This clonotype turned up a few times. Template material for amplifying TCR beta CDR3 regions consisted of RNA transcripts. With the HTBI primer set, the TCR CDR3 went through a first round of RT-PCR. Using its own MiXCR run on the multiplex PCR reads, TCRdb lists one record per CDR3 protein. Altogether a few hundred thousand distinct CDR3 sequences are present, about 20% being singletons, with the ten largest covering 50% to 75%. The CDR3 covers 15 residues. After removal of 5 bases from V and 3 bases from J, the junction contained 5 bases not matched to a gene. The V gene's germline CDR1 is SGHTS and CDR2 YDEGEE.

The specimen sequenced was blood. This clonotype was obtained from a man younger than 45 with Graves' ophthalmopathy. The chain is built from TRBV5-8 and TRBJ2-1; 10 nucleotides line up with TRBD1. The CDR3 coding sequence is TGTGCCAGCAGTTCCGGGACAGGGGTCTACAATGAGCAGTTCTTC. This gives the protein CASSSGTGVYNEQFF.